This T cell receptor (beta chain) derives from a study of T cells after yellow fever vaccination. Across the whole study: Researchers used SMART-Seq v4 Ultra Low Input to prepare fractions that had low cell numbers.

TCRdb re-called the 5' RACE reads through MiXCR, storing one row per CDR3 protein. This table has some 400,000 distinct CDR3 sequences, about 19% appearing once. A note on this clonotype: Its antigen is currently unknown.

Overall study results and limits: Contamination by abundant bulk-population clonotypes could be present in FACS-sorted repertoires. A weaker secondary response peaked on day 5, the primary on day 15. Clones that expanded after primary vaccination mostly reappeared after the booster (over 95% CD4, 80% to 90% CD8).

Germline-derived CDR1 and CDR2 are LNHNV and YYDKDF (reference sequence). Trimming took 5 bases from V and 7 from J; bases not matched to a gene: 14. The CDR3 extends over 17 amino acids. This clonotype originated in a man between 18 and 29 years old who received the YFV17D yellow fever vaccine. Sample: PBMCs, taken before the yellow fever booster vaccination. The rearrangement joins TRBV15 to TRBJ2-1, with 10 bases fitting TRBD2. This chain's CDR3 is CATSRSGGAMSRNEQFF. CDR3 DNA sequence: TGTGCCACCAGCCGGAGCGGGGGGGCCATGTCACGAAATGAGCAGTTCTTC.